This TCR beta chain was sequenced in a study of neurological immune-mediated disorders. The sample's time point: technical triplicate 1. Germline CDR1 and CDR2: SGHTA and FQGNSA. V gave up 6 bases and J gave up 3 bases, with 12 bases separating them. This CDR3 is built from 13 residues. This clonotype was detected many times. From the 5' RACE reads, TCRdb called clonotypes with MiXCR, one entry per CDR3 protein. The table lists 25,000 or so distinct CDR3 sequences, about 12% of them singletons. The sequencing input was CD4+ T cells from blood. This rearrangement joins TRBV7-2 to TRBJ2-7; D may be TRBD1 (5 bases). This receptor was taken from a female donor with HTLV-1-associated myelopathy (HAM/TSP). The CDR3 DNA reads TGTGCCAGCAGGGATTCAGGGTACTACGAGCAGTACTTC. Its protein product is CASRDSGYYEQYF. The full variable domain, in which reference TRBV7-2 and TRBJ2-7 provide the parts outside the CDR3, is GAGVSQSPSNKVTEKGKDVELRCDPISGHTALYWYRQSLGQGLEFLIYFQGNSAPDKSGLPSDRFSAERTGGSVSTLTIQRTQQEDSAVYLCASRDSGYYEQYFGPGTRLTVT.